These 2 T cell receptor beta chains share one sample of origin, sequenced in a study of T cell responses to AZD1222 COVID-19 vaccine. Method: immunoSEQ multiplex PCR; TCRdb's copy keeps in-frame clones and lacks some. Among approximately 110,000 clones, about 90% were seen once, and the ten largest hold roughly a tenth. The sequencing used peripheral blood, collected on day 0 of AZD1222 vaccination. All receptors come from an adult in good health.

The V and J genes are TRBV10-3 and TRBJ2-7, with no clear D. Trimming cost V 0 bases and J 0 bases, with 15 bases left between them. CDR1 is ENHRY and CDR2 is SYGVKD in the germline V gene. The CDR3 is 17 amino acids. The CDR3 nucleotides read TGTGCCATCAGTGAGTCGACGGCGCGGAACCCCTCCTACGAGCAGTACTTC. This translates into CAISESTARNPSYEQYF.

CDR3 loop: CASSPRQMNTEAFF. For the CDR3, the DNA is TGTGCCAGCAGCCCAAGGCAAATGAACACTGAAGCTTTCTTT. V and J are TRBV7-8 and TRBJ1-1; D uncertain. Deletions cut 5 bases from V and 0 bases from J, with 10 bases between. The CDR3 loop spans 14 amino acids. The germline CDR1 and CDR2 sequences are SGHVS and FQNEAQ.